This T cell receptor beta chain came from a study of blood T cells in healthy people across ages. On this clonotype itself: At one of its ends the junction is not consistent with the germline gene, which may arise from a read error.

With a J-beta primer mix and a sample-barcoded 5' primer, a second PCR ran about 7 to 12 cycles. A single record per CDR3 protein comes from TCRdb applying MiXCR to the 5' RACE reads. This sample has around 1,500,000 distinct CDR3 sequences; 28% occur once, and the top ten carry less than 9.5%. This TCR was sampled from a woman aged 25 to 45 in good health. Sequenced: blood.

This CDR3 is CIARDPRAQPQHF. The CDR3 DNA is TGCATTGCTAGAGATCCCAGGGCCCAGCCCCAGCATTTT. The chain is built from TRBV20-1 and TRBJ1-5, with a weak D call TRBD1 (5 bases). Germline CDR1 reads DFQATT; CDR2 reads SNEGSKA (reference sequence). CDR3 size: 13 residues.